The 23 T cell receptor beta chains below all came from one sample that was sequenced in a study of OX40 agonist ivuxolimab in advanced cancers. Sequencing used immunoSEQ multiplex PCR; TCRdb keeps in-frame clones, though not all of them. The top ten hold about 14% of the sample, which has over 40,000 clones, 70% to 90% seen once. The source was CD4+ or CD8+ T cells sorted from blood, collected in a trial of the OX40 agonist ivuxolimab. Source of these receptors: an adult with an advanced solid tumor such as melanoma, head and neck, liver or kidney cancer.

This chain connects TRBV14 to TRBJ2-1, with a possible D match to TRBD2 (5 bases). CDR1 SGHDN and CDR2 FVKESK come from the germline V gene. Deletions cut 1 base from V and 10 bases from J, with 14 bases between. This CDR3 contains 14 residues. CDR3 in amino acids: CASSQVLTSGEQFF. The CDR3 DNA reads as TGTGCCAGCAGCCAAGTACTGACCTCGGGGGAGCAGTTCTTC.

CDR3 sequence: CASSQSSGELIGELFF. CDR3 nucleotide sequence: TGCGCCAGCAGTCAATCCTCGGGAGAACTAATCGGGGAGCTGTTTTTT. J is TRBJ2-2 and V is TRBV23-1; a weak D match, TRBD2 (6 bases). TRBV23-1 is identified as an open reading frame with a role that is uncertain. The length of the CDR3 is 16 residues. V was trimmed by 0 bases and J by 7 bases, leaving 15 bases between them.

V and J are TRBV28 and TRBJ1-5; TRBD1 is a possible D gene (5 bases). CDR1 and CDR2 (germline): MDHEN, SYDVKM. The V end lost 7 bases, the J end lost 3 bases, and 13 bases lay between the germline ends. CDR3 length equals 14 residues. CDR3 sequence: CASNPPGYNQPQHF. In DNA form, the CDR3 reads TGTGCCAGCAACCCCCCAGGGTACAATCAGCCCCAGCATTTT. Full variable domain (rest looked up from reference TRBV28 and TRBJ1-5): DVKVTQSSRYLVKRTGEKVFLECVQDMDHENMFWYRQDPGLGLRLIYFSYDVKMKEKGDIPEGYSVSREKKERFSLILESASTNQTSMYLCASNPPGYNQPQHFGDGTRLSIL.

V gene TRBV5-1 combines with J gene TRBJ1-4; 7 nucleotides line up with TRBD1. Trimming cost V 2 bases and J 4 bases; bases outside gene matches: 5. Germline V CDR1 and CDR2: SGHRS, YFSETQ. The CDR3 runs 15 residues. The CDR3 region is CASSLGTASNEKLFF. In nucleotides, the CDR3 is TGCGCCAGCAGCTTAGGGACAGCGAGTAATGAAAAACTGTTTTTT.

The table lists this clone with a count of one. V and J are TRBV6-5 and TRBJ1-1; D uncertain. This CDR3 comprises 14 residues. Germline CDR1 is MNHEY and CDR2 is SVGAGI. V shed 5 bases and J shed 2 bases, with 12 bases lying between them. The CDR3 DNA reads as TGTGCCAGCAGTCCCCGGACGGTTAACACTGAAGCTTTCTTT. It encodes CASSPRTVNTEAFF.

The chain combines TRBV7-3 with TRBJ1-5, with D unclear. Trimming pared 2 bases from V and 2 bases from J, leaving 4 bases between. Germline V gives CDR1 SGHTA, CDR2 FQGTGA. The CDR3 sequence is 13 residues long. In DNA, the CDR3 is TGTGCCAGCAGCTTAGCCCGCAATCAGCCCCAGCATTTT. This codes for CASSLARNQPQHF.

The chain joins TRBV6-1 to TRBJ2-5, with D perhaps TRBD1 (6 bases). The germline V gene encodes CDR1 MNHNS and CDR2 SASEGT. The ends were cut back, 4 bases at V and 5 bases at J, with 14 bases in the middle. This CDR3 has 14 residues. CDR3 DNA: TGTGCCAGCAGTGGTACAGGGAATCCGGAGACCCAGTACTTC. It specifies CASSGTGNPETQYF.

V usage is TRBV10-3 and J usage is TRBJ1-1; TRBD1 might be the D (6 bases). Between the trimmed V and J ends, which lost 4 bases and 1 base, there was a span of 13 bases. CDR3 length: 15 amino acids. Germline CDR1 and CDR2: ENHRY and SYGVKD. The chain's CDR3 is CAISARTATNTEAFF. CDR3 bases: TGTGCCATCAGTGCCCGGACAGCGACGAACACTGAAGCTTTCTTT.

V usage is TRBV11-3 and J usage is TRBJ2-2, with a tentative D call TRBD2 (6 bases). CDR1 is SGHNT, CDR2 YENEEA, per germline. The CDR3 spans 16 residues. V dropped 5 bases and J dropped 9 bases, with 22 bases sitting between them. Here the CDR3 reads CASSPLGTGGSRELFF. CDR3 coding DNA: TGTGCCAGCAGCCCGCTTGGTACAGGAGGGTCCAGGGAGCTGTTTTTT.

V and J are TRBV6-1 and TRBJ2-1; tentatively, D is TRBD1 (5 bases). V was cut by 8 bases and J by 7 bases, with 18 bases left in between. The V gene's germline CDR1 is MNHNS and CDR2 SASEGT. The CDR3 extends over 14 amino acids. The CDR3 region is CASRLTGRVNEQFF. Here the CDR3 DNA reads TGTGCCAGCCGTCTAACAGGACGCGTGAATGAGCAGTTCTTC.

The chain employs TRBV6-6 and TRBJ2-1; D gene unclear. V lost 0 bases and J 4 bases, leaving 7 bases between the germline ends. The CDR3 totals 14 residues. Germline CDR1 MNHNY, CDR2 SVGAGI (reference sequence). The CDR3: CASSYSRVYNEQFF. The CDR3 DNA follows: TGTGCCAGCAGTTACTCTAGAGTGTACAATGAGCAGTTCTTC.

This rearrangement joins TRBV28 to TRBJ2-7, with a tentative D call TRBD1 (6 bases). CDR1 and CDR2 from the germline V gene are MDHEN and SYDVKM. Trimming pared 1 base from V and 0 bases from J, leaving 16 bases between. This CDR3 is 17 amino acids long. The DNA of the CDR3 is TGTGCCAGCAGTTTATTTGCAGGGGCGGCCAGCTCCTACGAGCAGTACTTC. This gives the protein CASSLFAGAASSYEQYF. Using reference TRBV28 and TRBJ2-7 for the parts outside the CDR3, the full variable domain is DVKVTQSSRYLVKRTGEKVFLECVQDMDHENMFWYRQDPGLGLRLIYFSYDVKMKEKGDIPEGYSVSREKKERFSLILESASTNQTSMYLCASSLFAGAASSYEQYFGPGTRLTVT.

This chain links TRBV25-1 with TRBJ2-1; 10 bases align to TRBD2. Germline-derived CDR1 and CDR2 are MGHDK and SYGVNS. The V segment lost 5 bases and the J segment 4 bases; nucleotides outside the gene matches: 5. CDR3 length: 15 residues. CDR3 DNA sequence: TGTGCCAGCAGTATGGGACTAGCGCCTTACAATGAGCAGTTCTTC. Translation gives CASSMGLAPYNEQFF.

This chain links TRBV28 with TRBJ2-1; no definite D call. Germline CDR1 reads MDHEN; CDR2 reads SYDVKM. The V and J ends lost 9 bases and 0 bases respectively, with 9 bases between them. The CDR3 loop spans 13 amino acids. CDR3 coding DNA: TGTGCCAGTACGAGACACTCCTACAATGAGCAGTTCTTC. It translates to CASTRHSYNEQFF.

The V and J genes are TRBV7-3 and TRBJ2-2, with a possible D match to TRBD1 (5 bases). Germline V gene lookup returns CDR1 SGHTA and CDR2 FQGTGA. This CDR3 comprises 14 residues. Between the trimmed V and J ends, which lost 4 bases and 1 base, there was a span of 7 bases. CDR3 DNA: TGTGCCAGCAGCTCGCAGGGGAACACCGGGGAGCTGTTTTTT. It translates to CASSSQGNTGELFF. Full variable domain (outside the CDR3, taken from reference TRBV7-3 and TRBJ2-2): GAGVSQTPSNKVTEKGKYVELRCDPISGHTALYWYRQSLGQGPEFLIYFQGTGAADDSGLPNDRFFAVRPEGSVSTLKIQRTERGDSAVYLCASSSQGNTGELFFGEGSRLTVL.

CDR3 nucleotide sequence: TGCGCCAGCAGTTTGAGGCTAGGGAGGATAGAAGGGGGCGCGGAGAACATTCAGTACTTC. This gives the protein CASSLRLGRIEGGAENIQYF. The chain couples TRBV5-1 to TRBJ2-4; TRBD1 is a possible D gene (7 bases). The V end lost 5 bases, the J end lost 7 bases, and 34 bases lay between the germline ends. The germline V gene has CDR1 SGHRS and CDR2 YFSETQ. The CDR3 runs to 20 residues.

This clone has only a few counts. This chain links TRBV9 with TRBJ2-7; 10 bases fit TRBD1. The V segment lost 3 bases and the J segment 1 base; nucleotides outside the gene matches: 4. Germline CDR1 reads SGDLS; CDR2 reads YYNGEE. The CDR3 loop spans 15 amino acids. CDR3 sequence (DNA): TGTGCCAGCAGCGCACGGGACAGGGGTTCCTACGAGCAGTACTTC. It translates to CASSARDRGSYEQYF.

The chain employs TRBV4-2 and TRBJ2-2; TRBD1 aligns across 8 bases. J gave up 7 bases and V 4 bases, and 8 bases lay outside the gene matches. Germline CDR1 and CDR2: LGHNA and YNFKEQ. The CDR3 contains 15 residues. CDR3 protein: CASSRGQGLHGELFF. Here the CDR3 DNA reads TGTGCCAGCAGCCGAGGACAGGGTTTGCACGGGGAGCTGTTTTTT.

The chain combines TRBV7-9 with TRBJ1-1; 7 bases map to TRBD1. CDR3 length: 14 amino acids. Germline V gene sequence: CDR1 SEHNR, CDR2 FQNEAQ (reference sequence). Trimming took 5 bases from V and 10 from J; bases not matched to a gene: 13. The CDR3 sequence: CASSPYTRQGGAFF. CDR3 bases: TGTGCCAGCAGCCCCTATACAAGACAGGGTGGAGCTTTCTTT.

The chain joins TRBV6-6 to TRBJ2-7; TRBD2 matches 11 bases. Germline CDR1 and CDR2: MNHNY and SVGAGI (reference sequence). Losses at the gene ends were 5 bases for V and 4 bases for J; bases not matched to a gene: 7. The CDR3 runs to 15 residues. The CDR3 loop reads CASSRGLAEIYEQYF. CDR3 nucleotide sequence: TGTGCCAGCAGTCGGGGACTAGCGGAGATATACGAGCAGTACTTC.

This clone turned up a few times. The chain employs TRBV7-8 and TRBJ2-3; D is ambiguous. The CDR3 has 16 residues. CDR1 is SGHVS, CDR2 FQNEAQ, per germline. V lost 0 bases, J lost 6 bases, and 16 bases lay in between. The CDR3 here is CASSLAVLVRRDTQYF. CDR3 bases: TGTGCCAGCAGCTTAGCGGTGCTAGTACGTCGGGATACGCAGTATTTT.

V and J are TRBV28 and TRBJ1-1, with D unresolved. CDR1 is MDHEN, CDR2 SYDVKM, per germline. This CDR3 is built from 14 residues. Trimming took off 7 bases at V and 2 bases at J, with 14 bases between the two ends. The DNA of the CDR3 is TGTGCCAGCACCTTACCCCGGACCAACACTGAAGCTTTCTTT. Amino acid sequence: CASTLPRTNTEAFF.

The chain employs TRBV11-1 and TRBJ1-1, with unresolved D. V was shortened by 2 bases and J by 5 bases, with 6 bases between the two germline ends. From germline, CDR1 is SGHAT and CDR2 FQDESV (reference sequence). This CDR3 is built from 12 residues. CDR3 in DNA: TGTGCCAGCAGCTTAAATCCTACTGAAGCTTTCTTT. This gives the protein CASSLNPTEAFF.